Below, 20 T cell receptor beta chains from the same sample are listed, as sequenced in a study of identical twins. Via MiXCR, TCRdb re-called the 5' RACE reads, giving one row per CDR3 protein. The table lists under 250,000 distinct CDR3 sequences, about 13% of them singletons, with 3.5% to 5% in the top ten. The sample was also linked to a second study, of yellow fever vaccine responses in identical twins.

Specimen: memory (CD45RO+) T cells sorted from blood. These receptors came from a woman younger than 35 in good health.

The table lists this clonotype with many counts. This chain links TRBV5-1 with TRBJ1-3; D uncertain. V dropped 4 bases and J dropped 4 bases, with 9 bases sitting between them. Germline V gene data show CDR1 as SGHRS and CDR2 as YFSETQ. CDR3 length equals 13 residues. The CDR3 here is CASSPLAGNTIYF. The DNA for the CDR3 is TGCGCCAGCAGCCCCCTCGCGGGAAACACCATATATTTT.

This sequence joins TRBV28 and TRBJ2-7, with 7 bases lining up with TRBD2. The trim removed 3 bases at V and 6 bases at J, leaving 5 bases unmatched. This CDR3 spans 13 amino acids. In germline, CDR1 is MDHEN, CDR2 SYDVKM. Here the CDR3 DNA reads TGTGCCAGCAGTTTGACTAGCTTAAGCGAGCAGTACTTC. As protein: CASSLTSLSEQYF.

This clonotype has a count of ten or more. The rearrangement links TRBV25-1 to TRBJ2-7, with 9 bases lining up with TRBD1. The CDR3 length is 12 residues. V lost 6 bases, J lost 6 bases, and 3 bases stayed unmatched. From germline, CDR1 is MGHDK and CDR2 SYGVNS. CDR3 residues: CASRGTGSEQYF. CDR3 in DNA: TGTGCCAGCAGGGGGACAGGGTCCGAGCAGTACTTC.

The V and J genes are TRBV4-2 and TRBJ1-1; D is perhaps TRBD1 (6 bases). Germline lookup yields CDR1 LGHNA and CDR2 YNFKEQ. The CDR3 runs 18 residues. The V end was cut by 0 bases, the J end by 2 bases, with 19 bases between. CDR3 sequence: CASSQDRGGRRGNTEAFF. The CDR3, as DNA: TGTGCCAGCAGCCAAGATAGGGGGGGGCGAAGGGGTAACACTGAAGCTTTCTTT.

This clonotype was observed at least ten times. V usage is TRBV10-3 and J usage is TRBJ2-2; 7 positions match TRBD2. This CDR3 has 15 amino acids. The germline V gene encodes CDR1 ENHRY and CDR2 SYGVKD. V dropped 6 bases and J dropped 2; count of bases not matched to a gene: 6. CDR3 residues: CAIRRDYNNTGELFF. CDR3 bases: TGTGCCATCAGGAGGGACTACAACAACACCGGGGAGCTGTTTTTT.

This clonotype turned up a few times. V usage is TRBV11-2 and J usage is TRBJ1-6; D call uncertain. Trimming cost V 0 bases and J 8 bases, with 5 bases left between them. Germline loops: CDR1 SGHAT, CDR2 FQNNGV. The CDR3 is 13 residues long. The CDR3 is CASSLDRYSPLHF. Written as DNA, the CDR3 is TGTGCCAGCAGCTTAGATCGGTATTCACCCCTCCACTTT.

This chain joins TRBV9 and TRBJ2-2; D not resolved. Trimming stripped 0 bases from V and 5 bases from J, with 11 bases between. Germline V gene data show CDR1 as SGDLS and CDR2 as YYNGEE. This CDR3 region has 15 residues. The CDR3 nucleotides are TGTGCCAGCAGCGTAGGCTCCCTGGGGACCGGGGAGCTGTTTTTT. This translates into CASSVGSLGTGELFF.

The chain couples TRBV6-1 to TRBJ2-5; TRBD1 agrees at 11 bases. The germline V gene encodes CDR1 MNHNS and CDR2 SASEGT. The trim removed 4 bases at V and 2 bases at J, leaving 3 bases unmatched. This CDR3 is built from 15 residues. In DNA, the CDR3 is TGTGCCAGCAGTGGCCGGGACAGGGGGCAAGAGACCCAGTACTTC. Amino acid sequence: CASSGRDRGQETQYF.

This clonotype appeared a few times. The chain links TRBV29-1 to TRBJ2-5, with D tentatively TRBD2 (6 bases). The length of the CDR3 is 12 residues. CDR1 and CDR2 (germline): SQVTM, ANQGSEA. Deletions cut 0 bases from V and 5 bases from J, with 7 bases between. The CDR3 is CSVEDGRETQYF. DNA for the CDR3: TGCAGCGTTGAAGATGGGAGGGAGACCCAGTACTTC.

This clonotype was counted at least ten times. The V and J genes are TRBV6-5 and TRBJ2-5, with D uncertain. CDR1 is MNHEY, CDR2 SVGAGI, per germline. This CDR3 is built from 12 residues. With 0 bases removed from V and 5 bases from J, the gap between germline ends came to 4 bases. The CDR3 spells CASSYSGETQYF. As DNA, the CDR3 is TGTGCCAGCAGTTACTCGGGCGAGACCCAGTACTTC.

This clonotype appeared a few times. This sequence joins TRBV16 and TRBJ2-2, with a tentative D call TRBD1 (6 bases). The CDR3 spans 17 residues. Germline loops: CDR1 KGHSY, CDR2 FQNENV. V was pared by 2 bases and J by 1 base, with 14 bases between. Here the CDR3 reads CASSQRWAQGNTGELFF. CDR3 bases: TGTGCCAGCAGCCAACGTTGGGCACAGGGGAACACCGGGGAGCTGTTTTTT. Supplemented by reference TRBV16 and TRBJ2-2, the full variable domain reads GEEVAQTPKHLVRGEGQKAKLYCAPIKGHSYVFWYQQVLKNEFKFLISFQNENVFDETGMPKERFSAKCLPNSPCSLEIQATKLEDSAVYFCASSQRWAQGNTGELFFGEGSRLTVL.

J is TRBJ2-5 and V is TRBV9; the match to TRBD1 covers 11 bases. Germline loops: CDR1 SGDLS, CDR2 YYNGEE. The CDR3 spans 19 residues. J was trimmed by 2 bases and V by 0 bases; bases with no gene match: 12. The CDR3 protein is CASSVAGTGGHLVQETQYF. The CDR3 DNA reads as TGTGCCAGCAGCGTAGCTGGGACAGGGGGTCACCTTGTACAAGAGACCCAGTACTTC.

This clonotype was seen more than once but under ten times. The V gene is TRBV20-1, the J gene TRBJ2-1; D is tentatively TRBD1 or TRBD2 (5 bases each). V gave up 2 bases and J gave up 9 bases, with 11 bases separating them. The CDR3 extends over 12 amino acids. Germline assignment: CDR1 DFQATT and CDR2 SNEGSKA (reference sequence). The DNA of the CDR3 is TGCAGTGCTAGAATGGGGGATCTTGAGCAGTTCTTC. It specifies CSARMGDLEQFF.

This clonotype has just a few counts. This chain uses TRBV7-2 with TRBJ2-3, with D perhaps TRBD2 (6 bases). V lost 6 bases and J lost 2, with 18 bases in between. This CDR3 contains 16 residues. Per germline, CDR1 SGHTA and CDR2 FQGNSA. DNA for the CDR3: TGTGCCAGCAGTAGAGAACCGGGAGTTACCACAGATACGCAGTATTTT. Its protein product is CASSREPGVTTDTQYF.

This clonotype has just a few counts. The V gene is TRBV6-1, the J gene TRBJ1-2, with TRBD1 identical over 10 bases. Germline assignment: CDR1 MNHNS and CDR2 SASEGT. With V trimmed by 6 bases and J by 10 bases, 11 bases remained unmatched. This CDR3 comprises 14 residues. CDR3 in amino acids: CASSLKLGQGIYTF. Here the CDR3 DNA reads TGTGCCAGCAGCCTGAAGTTGGGACAGGGGATCTACACCTTC.

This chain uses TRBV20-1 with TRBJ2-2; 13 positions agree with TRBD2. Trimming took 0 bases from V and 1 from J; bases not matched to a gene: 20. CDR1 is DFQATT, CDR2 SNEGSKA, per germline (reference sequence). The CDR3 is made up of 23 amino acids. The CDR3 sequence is CSARDLQGEGLAGLHLNTGELFF. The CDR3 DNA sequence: TGCAGTGCTAGAGATCTTCAGGGCGAGGGACTAGCGGGACTACACTTGAACACCGGGGAGCTGTTTTTT.

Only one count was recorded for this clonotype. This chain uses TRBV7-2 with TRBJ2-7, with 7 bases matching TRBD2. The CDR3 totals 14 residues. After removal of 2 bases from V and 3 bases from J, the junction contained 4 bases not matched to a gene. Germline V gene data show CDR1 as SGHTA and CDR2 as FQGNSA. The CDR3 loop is CASSLSGGVYEQYF. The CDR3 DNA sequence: TGTGCCAGCAGCTTATCTGGGGGGGTCTACGAGCAGTACTTC.

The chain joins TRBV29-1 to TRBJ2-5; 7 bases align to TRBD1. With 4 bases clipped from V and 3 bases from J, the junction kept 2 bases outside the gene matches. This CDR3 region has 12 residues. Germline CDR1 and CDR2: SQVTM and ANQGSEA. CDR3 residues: CSVVTGEETQYF. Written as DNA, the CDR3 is TGCAGCGTTGTAACAGGGGAAGAGACCCAGTACTTC.

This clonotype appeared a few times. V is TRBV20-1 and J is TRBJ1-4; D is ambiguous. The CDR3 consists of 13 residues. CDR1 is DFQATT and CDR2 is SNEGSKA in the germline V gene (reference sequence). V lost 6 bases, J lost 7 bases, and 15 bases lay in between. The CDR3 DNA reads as TGCAGTGCAAAAAGGTCGGGTCTTGAAAAACTGTTTTTT. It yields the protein CSAKRSGLEKLFF.

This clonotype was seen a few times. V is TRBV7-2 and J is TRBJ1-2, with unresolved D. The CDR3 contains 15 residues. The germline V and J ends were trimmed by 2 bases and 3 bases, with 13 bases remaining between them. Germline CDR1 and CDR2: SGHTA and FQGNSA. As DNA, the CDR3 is TGTGCCAGCAGCTTACACGGAGGTCTCGACTATGGCTACACCTTC. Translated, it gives CASSLHGGLDYGYTF.